The source of this TCR beta chain is a study of response to subunit inactivated influenza vaccine. This clonotype was observed many times. Its specificity is not known. Notes on the study in general: Authors suggested each seasonal influenza vaccination recruits few new T cells.

Trimming left V 0 bases short and J 7 bases short, with 19 bases between. Germline V gene lookup returns CDR1 MNHEY and CDR2 SVGAGI. This CDR3 is built from 17 residues. TCRdb called the RT-PCR reads again in MiXCR, with one record for every CDR3 protein. This table holds a few hundred thousand distinct CDR3 sequences, approximately 11% found once. V usage is TRBV6-5 and J usage is TRBJ1-5; D perhaps matches TRBD1 (5 bases). This material consisted of PBMCs from blood, taken 40 to 50 days after vaccination. The receptor was derived from a man aged 45 to 65 who received an inactivated influenza vaccine. DNA of the CDR3: TGTGCCAGCAGTTACTCGATAAGTCCAGGGATGGGGCAGCCCCAGCATTTT. It translates to CASSYSISPGMGQPQHF.